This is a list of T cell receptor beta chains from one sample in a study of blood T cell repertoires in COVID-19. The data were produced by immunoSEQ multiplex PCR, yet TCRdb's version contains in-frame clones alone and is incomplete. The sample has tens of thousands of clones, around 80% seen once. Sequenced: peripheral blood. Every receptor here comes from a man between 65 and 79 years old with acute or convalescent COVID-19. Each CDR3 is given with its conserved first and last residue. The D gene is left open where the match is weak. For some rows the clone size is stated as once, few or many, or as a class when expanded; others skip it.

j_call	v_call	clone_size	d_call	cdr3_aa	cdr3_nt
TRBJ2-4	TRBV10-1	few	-	CASSESGPSGKNIQYF	TGCGCCAGCAGTGAGTCGGGGCCCTCGGGCAAAAACATTCAGTACTTC
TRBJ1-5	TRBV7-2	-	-	CASSSRGSNQPQHF	TGTGCCAGCAGCTCCCGGGGAAGCAATCAGCCCCAGCATTTT
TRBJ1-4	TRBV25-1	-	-	CASRAEGPREKLFF	TGTGCCAGCAGGGCGGAGGGGCCGCGCGAAAAACTGTTTTTT
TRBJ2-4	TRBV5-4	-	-	CASSSPQGLAKNIQYF	TGTGCCAGCAGCAGCCCCCAGGGGCTAGCCAAAAACATTCAGTACTTC
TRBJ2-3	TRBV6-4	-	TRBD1	CASSVTGQGSDTQYF	TGTGCCAGCAGTGTTACGGGACAGGGGTCAGATACGCAGTATTTT
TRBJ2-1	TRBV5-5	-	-	CASSLRGPDNEQFF	TGTGCCAGCAGCTTGAGGGGCCCGGACAATGAGCAGTTCTTC
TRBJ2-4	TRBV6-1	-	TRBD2	CASSASGGAAENIQYF	TGTGCCAGCAGTGCAAGCGGGGGGGCCGCCGAAAACATTCAGTACTTC
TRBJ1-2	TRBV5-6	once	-	CASSFLPYGYTF	TGTGCCAGCAGCTTTCTACCATATGGCTACACCTTC
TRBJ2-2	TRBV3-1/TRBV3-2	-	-	CASSPIGGGELFF	TGTGCCAGCAGCCCCATCGGTGGCGGGGAGCTGTTTTTT
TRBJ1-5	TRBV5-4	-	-	CASSQTTYSNQPQHF	TGTGCCAGCAGCCAGACAACTTATAGCAATCAGCCCCAGCATTTT
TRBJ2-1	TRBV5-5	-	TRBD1	CASSSQPGQGWNEQFF	TGTGCCAGCAGCTCCCAACCGGGACAGGGTTGGAATGAGCAGTTCTTC
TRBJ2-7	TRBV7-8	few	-	CASSLGQTSAGEQYF	TGTGCCAGCAGCTTAGGACAGACCTCAGCCGGCGAGCAGTACTTC
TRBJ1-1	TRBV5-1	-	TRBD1	CASSLDRVGTEAFF	TGCGCCAGCAGCTTAGACAGGGTGGGGACTGAAGCTTTCTTT
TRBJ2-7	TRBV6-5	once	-	CASSYSTGYEQYF	TGTGCCAGCAGTTACTCGACTGGTTACGAGCAGTACTTC
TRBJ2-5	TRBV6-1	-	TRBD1	CASSVRQGAIQETQYF	TGTGCCAGCAGTGTCCGACAGGGGGCCATCCAAGAGACCCAGTACTTC
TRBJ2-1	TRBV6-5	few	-	CASSYSSGSGNEQFF	TGTGCCAGCAGTTACTCTTCGGGGTCGGGAAATGAGCAGTTCTTC
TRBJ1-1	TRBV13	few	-	CASSLEQNMNTEAFF	TGTGCCAGCAGCTTAGAACAGAACATGAACACTGAAGCTTTCTTT
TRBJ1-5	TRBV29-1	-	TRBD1	CSARTGSGSQPQHF	TGCAGCGCCCGGACAGGGTCCGGGAGTCAGCCCCAGCATTTT
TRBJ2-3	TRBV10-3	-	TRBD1	CAINSGQGRTDTQYF	TGTGCCATCAACTCGGGACAGGGGCGGACAGATACGCAGTATTTT
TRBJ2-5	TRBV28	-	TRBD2	CASIPTSGQETQYF	TGTGCCAGCATTCCGACTAGCGGCCAAGAGACCCAGTACTTC
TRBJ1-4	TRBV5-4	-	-	CASSLNPSVDEKLFF	TGTGCCAGCAGCTTGAACCCCAGCGTGGATGAAAAACTGTTTTTT
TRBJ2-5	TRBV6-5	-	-	CASRPTRRETQYF	TGTGCCAGCAGGCCAACTAGGAGGGAGACCCAGTACTTC
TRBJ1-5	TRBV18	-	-	CASSPKQGEVQPQHF	TGTGCCAGCTCACCCAAACAGGGAGAGGTCCAGCCCCAGCATTTT
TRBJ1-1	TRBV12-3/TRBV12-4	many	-	CASSSQGYTEAFF	TGTGCCAGCAGTTCTCAGGGGTACACTGAAGCTTTCTTT
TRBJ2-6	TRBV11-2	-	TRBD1	CASSFRDRGRGANVLTF	TGTGCCAGCAGCTTCCGGGACAGGGGAAGGGGGGCCAACGTCCTGACTTTC
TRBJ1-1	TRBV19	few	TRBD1	CASSQQGRNTEAFF	TGTGCCAGTAGTCAACAGGGGCGAAACACTGAAGCTTTCTTT
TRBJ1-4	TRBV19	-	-	CASSPRKGANEKLFF	TGTGCCAGTAGTCCGCGGAAGGGGGCTAATGAAAAACTGTTTTTT
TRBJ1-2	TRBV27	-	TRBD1	CASSLEGQGSPNYGYTF	TGTGCCAGCAGTTTAGAGGGACAGGGAAGCCCCAACTATGGCTACACCTTC
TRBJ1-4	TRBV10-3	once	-	CAISEFGANEKLFF	TGTGCCATCAGTGAGTTCGGTGCTAATGAAAAACTGTTTTTT
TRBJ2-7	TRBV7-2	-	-	CASSPGQYYEQYF	TGTGCCAGCAGCCCCGGACAGTACTACGAGCAGTACTTC
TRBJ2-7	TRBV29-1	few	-	CSVGANSYEQYF	TGCAGCGTTGGGGCCAACAGCTACGAGCAGTACTTC
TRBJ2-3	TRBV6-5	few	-	CASVKVGSCTDTQYF	TGTGCCAGCGTAAAGGTAGGGAGCTGCACAGATACGCAGTATTTT
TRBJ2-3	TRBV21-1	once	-	CASSKRVPNRASNTDTQYF	TGTGCCAGCAGCAAAAGGGTCCCGAACAGGGCGTCAAACACAGATACGCAGTATTTT
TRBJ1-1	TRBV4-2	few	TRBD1	CASSQGQGAGDTEAFF	TGTGCCAGCAGCCAAGGACAGGGGGCGGGTGACACTGAAGCTTTCTTT
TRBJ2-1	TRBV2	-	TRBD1	CASSATGQMFDEQFF	TGTGCCAGCAGTGCTACGGGACAGATGTTTGATGAGCAGTTCTTC
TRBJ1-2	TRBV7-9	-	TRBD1	CASSLGDRANYGYTF	TGTGCCAGCAGCTTAGGGGACAGAGCTAACTATGGCTACACCTTC
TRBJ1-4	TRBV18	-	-	CASSTGTNEKLFF	TGTGCCAGCTCAACCGGGACTAATGAAAAACTGTTTTTT
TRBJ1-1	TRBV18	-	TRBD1	CASSPRGQGAQTPEAFF	TGTGCCAGCTCACCTCGTGGACAGGGGGCGCAGACCCCTGAAGCTTTCTTT
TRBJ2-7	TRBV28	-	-	CASSTTVYEQYF	TGTGCCAGCAGTACCACGGTATACGAGCAGTACTTC
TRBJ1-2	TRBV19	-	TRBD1	CASSPRGSYGYTF	TGTGCCAGTAGTCCCAGGGGGTCCTATGGCTACACCTTC
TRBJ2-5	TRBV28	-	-	CASRAQGSETQYF	TGTGCCAGCAGGGCACAGGGAAGCGAGACCCAGTACTTC
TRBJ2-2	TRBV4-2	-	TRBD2	CASSQSASGGIGAGELFF	TGTGCCAGCAGCCAGTCGGCTAGCGGGGGAATTGGAGCCGGGGAGCTGTTTTTT
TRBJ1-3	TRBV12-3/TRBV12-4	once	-	CASSRTGNTIYF	TGTGCCAGCTCCAGGACTGGAAACACCATATATTTT
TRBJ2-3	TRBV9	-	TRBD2	CASSDGTSGGITDTQYF	TGTGCCAGCAGCGACGGGACTAGCGGGGGGATCACAGATACGCAGTATTTT
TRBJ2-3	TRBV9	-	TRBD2	CASTAGASTDTQYF	TGTGCCAGCACCGCGGGAGCTAGCACAGATACGCAGTATTTT
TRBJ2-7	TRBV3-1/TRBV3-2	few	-	CASSQPSYSFEQYF	TGTGCCAGCAGCCAACCAAGTTACAGTTTCGAGCAGTACTTC
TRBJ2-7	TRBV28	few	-	CASSPRTENHEQYF	TGTGCCAGCAGTCCACGGACAGAAAATCACGAGCAGTACTTC
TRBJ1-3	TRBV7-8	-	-	CASSFRQIGGNTIYF	TGTGCCAGCAGCTTTCGACAGATAGGAGGGAACACCATATATTTT
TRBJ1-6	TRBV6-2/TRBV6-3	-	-	CASSYSRDKGYNSPLHF	TGTGCCAGCAGTTACTCTCGGGACAAGGGATATAATTCACCCCTCCACTTT